These 22 T cell receptor beta chains share one sample of origin, sequenced in a study of blood T cell repertoires in COVID-19. Clones were read by immunoSEQ multiplex PCR, and TCRdb kept only the in-frame ones, dropping some. The data show 75,000 to 95,000 clones, 85% to 95% seen once. The specimen sequenced was peripheral blood. The receptors were sampled from a man aged 55 to 70 with acute or convalescent COVID-19.

Only one count was recorded for this clone. The chain joins TRBV3-1 (or the pseudogene TRBV3-2) to TRBJ2-1; D unresolved. CDR1 is LGHDT and CDR2 is YNNKEL in the germline V gene (reference sequence). The CDR3 consists of 14 residues. Trimming left V 0 bases short and J 5 bases short, with 8 bases between. The CDR3 sequence: CASSQDPLNNEQFF. CDR3 DNA sequence: TGTGCCAGCAGCCAAGATCCACTAAACAATGAGCAGTTCTTC.

The chain carries TRBV6-2 or TRBV6-3 and TRBJ2-7; perhaps TRBD2 as D (5 bases). The CDR3 has 11 amino acids. Germline values: CDR1 MNHEY, CDR2 SVGEGT. V lost 5 bases to trimming and J lost 6 bases, with 8 bases between them. CDR3 DNA sequence: TGTGCCAGCAGTCCCGGGGTCGAGCAGTACTTC. As protein: CASSPGVEQYF.

The rearrangement links TRBV7-9 to TRBJ2-7, with a possible D match to TRBD1 (6 bases). Germline loops: CDR1 SEHNR, CDR2 FQNEAQ (reference sequence). Trimming took 2 bases from V and 6 from J, leaving 14 bases between them. This CDR3 is 14 amino acids long. CDR3 coding DNA: TGTGCCAGCAGCTTAAATTACAGGGAAGCCGAGCAGTACTTC. This encodes CASSLNYREAEQYF.

The chain uses TRBV6-5 and TRBJ2-7; D might be TRBD2 (6 bases). This CDR3 region has 13 residues. Germline values: CDR1 MNHEY, CDR2 SVGAGI. Trimming shortened V by 6 bases and J by 4 bases, and 13 bases separated the two germline ends. The CDR3 region has the DNA TGTGCCAGCAGAGGAACTGGGGGGTACGAGCAGTACTTC. Translated: CASRGTGGYEQYF.

The CDR3 loop reads CSVEEGAGELFF. The CDR3 DNA is TGCAGCGTTGAAGAAGGGGCCGGGGAGCTGTTTTTT. This sequence joins TRBV29-1 and TRBJ2-2; tentatively, D is TRBD1 (5 bases). The length of the CDR3 is 12 residues. Germline V lookup: CDR1 SQVTM, CDR2 ANQGSEA. Trimming shortened V by 0 bases and J by 6 bases, and 5 bases separated the two germline ends.

V is TRBV28 and J is TRBJ2-3; TRBD1 matches at 8 bases. This CDR3 has 16 amino acids. Unmatched junction bases numbered 16, after V lost 6 bases and J lost 8 bases. The germline gives CDR1 MDHEN, CDR2 SYDVKM. In DNA, the CDR3 is TGTGCCAGCAGCCCCAGCGGACAGGGTGAATGGGGTACGCAGTATTTT. It codes for CASSPSGQGEWGTQYF.

The J gene is TRBJ2-3, the V gene TRBV6-4, with a weak D call TRBD1 (5 bases). Germline V lookup: CDR1 MRHNA, CDR2 SNTAGT. V lost 5 bases to trimming and J lost 2 bases, with 11 bases between them. The CDR3 contains 14 residues. The DNA of the CDR3 is TGTGCCAGCAGTACCGACAGTGACACAGATACGCAGTATTTT. It encodes CASSTDSDTDTQYF.

The CDR3 here is CASSQGYGLAGFNEQFF. The CDR3 nucleotides are TGCGCCAGCAGCCAAGGTTATGGACTAGCGGGCTTTAATGAGCAGTTCTTC. J is TRBJ2-1 and V is TRBV4-1, with 11 bases identical to TRBD2. Germline V lookup: CDR1 MGHRA, CDR2 YSYEKL. The CDR3 spans 17 residues. Losses at the gene ends were 1 base for V and 7 bases for J; bases not matched to a gene: 9.

V and J are TRBV5-1 and TRBJ2-7, with TRBD1 identical over 10 bases. The CDR3 extends over 13 amino acids. CDR1 and CDR2 from the germline V gene are SGHRS and YFSETQ. V dropped 3 bases and J dropped 6; count of bases not matched to a gene: 3. The CDR3 bases are TGCGCCAGCAGCTCCGACAGGGGGCCCGAGCAGTACTTC. It yields the protein CASSSDRGPEQYF.

This chain uses TRBV30 with TRBJ1-2; TRBD1 matches at 8 bases. With V trimmed by 4 bases and J by 5 bases, 6 bases remained unmatched. This CDR3 is built from 13 residues. Germline V gene data show CDR1 as GTSNPN and CDR2 as SVGIG (reference sequence). CDR3 nucleotide sequence: TGTGCCTGGAATCCCGACAGGGGATATGGCTACACCTTC. This encodes CAWNPDRGYGYTF.

J is TRBJ2-7 and V is TRBV12-3 or TRBV12-4; D unresolved. The CDR3 loop spans 13 amino acids. V lost 4 bases and J lost 3, with 10 bases in between. The CDR3 bases are TGTGCCAGCAGTTACGGTCTATACTACGAGCAGTACTTC. It specifies CASSYGLYYEQYF.

The chain is built from TRBV5-1 and TRBJ1-2; TRBD1 is a possible D gene (6 bases). V shed 2 bases and J shed 4 bases, with 18 bases lying between them. This CDR3 is 16 amino acids long. CDR1 is SGHRS, CDR2 YFSETQ, per germline. CDR3 residues: CASSLTLDSLIYGYTF. CDR3 nucleotides: TGCGCCAGCAGCTTAACTCTGGACAGTCTCATCTATGGCTACACCTTC. Complete variable domain (other parts from reference TRBV5-1 and TRBJ1-2): KAGVTQTPRYLIKTRGQQVTLSCSPISGHRSVSWYQQTPGQGLQFLFEYFSETQRNKGNFPGRFSGRQFSNSRSEMNVSTLELGDSALYLCASSLTLDSLIYGYTFGSGTRLTVV.

V and J are TRBV25-1 and TRBJ2-3; 11 bases fit TRBD2. The CDR3 sequence is 18 residues long. The V and J ends lost 2 bases and 3 bases, in that order; junction bases with no gene match: 10. Per the germline V gene, CDR1 is MGHDK and CDR2 is SYGVNS. In DNA, the CDR3 is TGTGCCAGCAGTGAACATCGGACTAGCGGGCGTGGGACAGATACGCAGTATTTT. Translation: CASSEHRTSGRGTDTQYF.

The chain employs TRBV24-1 and TRBJ2-4; possibly TRBD2 for D (6 bases). Trimming removed 3 bases from V and 4 bases from J, with 12 bases in between. CDR1 and CDR2 from the germline V gene are KGHDR and SFDVKD. The CDR3 extends over 15 amino acids. CDR3 nucleotides: TGTGCCACCAGTGATCCCTCGGAGGGGAAAAACATTCAGTACTTC. The encoded protein is CATSDPSEGKNIQYF.

This clone was counted a single time. This chain uses TRBV10-2 with TRBJ2-2; 8 nucleotides line up with TRBD2. Germline CDR1 and CDR2: WSHSY and SAAADI. This CDR3 has 15 residues. The junction had 8 bases not matched to a gene; V was cut back by 7 bases and J by 4 bases. This CDR3 reads CASTMSGSSTGELFF. The CDR3 DNA reads TGCGCCAGCACCATGAGCGGGAGTAGCACCGGGGAGCTGTTTTTT.

The chain employs TRBV2 and TRBJ2-7, with D tentatively TRBD1 (5 bases). Trimming took off 7 bases at V and 3 bases at J, with 10 bases between the two ends. The CDR3 is 12 amino acids. CDR1 and CDR2 from the germline V gene are SNHLY and FYNNEI. The chain's CDR3 is CASKGQIYEQYF. CDR3 DNA sequence: TGTGCCAGCAAAGGACAAATCTACGAGCAGTACTTC.

This CDR3 is CASSQGSGGNEQFF. The CDR3 DNA sequence: TGTGCCAGCAGCCAAGGCTCAGGGGGCAATGAGCAGTTCTTC. The chain combines TRBV3-1 (or the pseudogene TRBV3-2) with TRBJ2-1, with 7 bases aligning to TRBD1. The CDR3 is 14 amino acids. Germline V lookup: CDR1 LGHDT, CDR2 YNNKEL (reference sequence). J was trimmed by 6 bases and V by 1 base; bases with no gene match: 3.

The sample holds one count of this clone. Here the CDR3 reads CASSLNVGASGPYNEQFF. The CDR3 coding sequence is TGCGCCAGCAGTCTCAACGTGGGGGCTAGCGGTCCCTACAATGAGCAGTTCTTC. This chain uses TRBV23-1 with TRBJ2-1; possibly TRBD2 for D (7 bases). TRBV23-1 counts as an open reading frame of uncertain function. The CDR3 extends over 18 amino acids. V shed 4 bases and J shed 2 bases, with 21 bases lying between them.

The chain combines TRBV10-3 with TRBJ2-3; 7 bases line up with TRBD2. From germline, CDR1 is ENHRY and CDR2 SYGVKD. V gave up 6 bases and J gave up 0 bases; unmatched junction bases: 12. This CDR3 region has 17 residues. CDR3 bases: TGTGCCATCAGCGGGTCCCTAGCGGTACCTAGCACAGATACGCAGTATTTT. Residues: CAISGSLAVPSTDTQYF.

The chain couples TRBV29-1 to TRBJ2-7, with D possibly TRBD1 on 6 matching bases. The germline gives CDR1 SQVTM, CDR2 ANQGSEA. The CDR3 covers 13 residues. V was clipped by 5 bases and J by 4 bases, with 15 bases between them. CDR3 loop: CSVSSLTGYEQYF. The CDR3 bases are TGCAGCGTTAGCTCACTGACAGGATACGAGCAGTACTTC.

The chain links TRBV5-4 to TRBJ1-1, with TRBD1 matching over 10 bases. The germline V gene has CDR1 SGHNT and CDR2 YYREEE (reference sequence). J gave up 7 bases and V 0 bases, and 6 bases lay outside the gene matches. The CDR3 length is 15 residues. The CDR3 protein is CASSLGQGARGEAFF. DNA for the CDR3: TGTGCCAGCAGCTTGGGACAGGGGGCGAGGGGTGAAGCTTTCTTT. The full variable domain, with the rest looked up from reference TRBV5-4 and TRBJ1-1, is ETGVTQSPTHLIKTRGQQVTLRCSSQSGHNTVSWYQQALGQGPQFIFQYYREEENGRGNFPPRFSGLQFPNYSSELNVNALELDDSALYLCASSLGQGARGEAFFGQGTRLTVV.

The chain employs TRBV29-1 and TRBJ2-5; TRBD2 might be the D (6 bases). Trimming pared 4 bases from V and 2 bases from J, leaving 17 bases between. The V gene's germline CDR1 is SQVTM and CDR2 ANQGSEA. The CDR3 loop spans 15 amino acids. CDR3 protein: CSVGMRYGGQETQYF. DNA for the CDR3: TGCAGCGTTGGTATGCGGTATGGGGGGCAAGAGACCCAGTACTTC.